The rows below give T cell receptor beta chains drawn from one sample of a study of blood T cell repertoires in COVID-19. Generated by immunoSEQ multiplex PCR, the TCRdb table keeps only in-frame clones and is missing some. The sample holds 210,000 or so clones, more than 80% seen once. The sample comprised peripheral blood. The origin of the receptors is a woman over 75 with acute or convalescent COVID-19. The CDR3 runs from the conserved cysteine through the conserved F or W. The D gene is left open where the match is weak. Clone size is not always given. Where it is, it says once, few, many or a class for expanded clones.

TRBV6-4	.	TRBJ2-7	TRBD1	15	TGTGCCAGCAGTGACAGGACAGGGGATGTCGACGAGCAGTACTTC	CASSDRTGDVDEQYF
TRBV3-1/TRBV3-2	.	TRBJ2-1	.	13	TGTGCCAGCAGCCAAGGTGTCGGGGGTGGGCAGTTCTTC	CASSQGVGGGQFF
TRBV10-3	.	TRBJ1-2	TRBD1	14	TGTGCCATCAGTGTGGAACAGGGGGCTAGTGGCTACACCTTC	CAISVEQGASGYTF
TRBV6-6	.	TRBJ2-5	TRBD2	17	TGTGCCAGCAGTCTTAACCCGCGGGGAGGGCTACAAGAGACCCAGTACTTC	CASSLNPRGGLQETQYF
TRBV10-2	once	TRBJ1-5	.	15	TGCGCCAGCAGTGAGTCCGGCGGGAGCAATCAGCCCCAGCATTTT	CASSESGGSNQPQHF
TRBV5-1	.	TRBJ2-1	TRBD2	15	TGCGCCAGCAGCTCCAGCGGGAGCTCCTACAATGAGCAGTTCTTC	CASSSSGSSYNEQFF
TRBV29-1	.	TRBJ2-3	.	13	TGCAGCGTTGCAGCGGATAGCACAGATACGCAGTATTTT	CSVAADSTDTQYF
TRBV27	.	TRBJ2-6	TRBD1	17	TGTGTTTCCAGAGGGACAGGGCCCTCTCCTGGGGCCAACGTCCTGACTTTC	CVSRGTGPSPGANVLTF
TRBV6-2/TRBV6-3	.	TRBJ1-6	.	15	TGTGCCAGCAGTCTGCGGACAGCCCATAATTCACCCCTCCACTTT	CASSLRTAHNSPLHF
TRBV18	.	TRBJ2-1	TRBD2	15	TGTGCCAGCTCACCACCGTTACTGGGGGGGAATGAGCAGTTCTTC	CASSPPLLGGNEQFF
TRBV5-1	once	TRBJ2-1	.	15	TGCGCCAGCAGCTTGTCACCAGTTACCTACAATGAGCAGTTCTTC	CASSLSPVTYNEQFF
TRBV7-8	.	TRBJ1-2	TRBD1	16	TGTGCCAGCAGCCAGGGGGTCAGGGGCTCTAACTATGGCTACACCTTC	CASSQGVRGSNYGYTF
TRBV28	.	TRBJ2-1	.	12	TGTGCCAGCAGTGCATCTATTGGTGAGCAGTTCTTC	CASSASIGEQFF
TRBV10-3	.	TRBJ2-3	TRBD1	14	TGTGCCATCAGTAGGCAGGGGGCCACAGATACGCAGTATTTT	CAISRQGATDTQYF
TRBV18	.	TRBJ2-5	.	13	TGTGCCAGCTCACCTGCCAGCCAAGAGACCCAGTACTTC	CASSPASQETQYF
TRBV27	.	TRBJ2-7	.	14	TGTGCCAGCAGTTCCGGGACTCTGCAATACGAGCAGTACTTC	CASSSGTLQYEQYF
TRBV29-1	.	TRBJ1-4	.	10	TGCAGCGTTTGGAGGGAAAAACTGTTTTTT	CSVWREKLFF
TRBV3-1/TRBV3-2	.	TRBJ1-2	.	12	TGTGCCAGCGTGAGGCAGCCAGGGGGCTACACCTTC	CASVRQPGGYTF
TRBV28	few	TRBJ2-7	TRBD1	16	TGTGCCAGCAGTTCGCCCCGGGACAGGGTCTCCTACGAGCAGTACTTC	CASSSPRDRVSYEQYF
TRBV4-1	.	TRBJ2-7	.	17	TGCGCCAGCAGCCGCCAGTTGTTTGGCCAGGGTTCCTACGAGCAGTACTTC	CASSRQLFGQGSYEQYF
TRBV3-1/TRBV3-2	.	TRBJ1-4	.	15	TGTGCCAGCAGCCAAGACAGGGGTCCAAACGAAAAACTGTTTTTT	CASSQDRGPNEKLFF
TRBV19	.	TRBJ2-7	TRBD2	15	TGTGCCAGTAGTATAACTAGCGGGAGGTCCTACGAGCAGTACTTC	CASSITSGRSYEQYF
TRBV12-3/TRBV12-4	.	TRBJ1-6	.	12	TGTGCCAGCAGTTTTAATTTTTCACCCCTCCACTTT	CASSFNFSPLHF
TRBV2	.	TRBJ1-4	TRBD1	13	TGTGCCAGCAGTGAAAGGACAGGGGGAAAACTGTTTTTT	CASSERTGGKLFF
TRBV2	.	TRBJ2-7	.	13	TGTGCCAGCAGTGTGCAGACTGGCTACGAGCAGTACTTC	CASSVQTGYEQYF
TRBV18	.	TRBJ2-7	.	11	TGTGCCAGCTCACCCTCTGAGGAGCAGTACTTC	CASSPSEEQYF
TRBV19	.	TRBJ2-3	TRBD2	16	TGTGCCAGTAGTATAGGACTAGCGGGGGGTACAGATACGCAGTATTTT	CASSIGLAGGTDTQYF
TRBV10-3	.	TRBJ1-2	TRBD1	13	TGTGCCATCAGGGGGACAGATAACTATGGCTACACCTTC	CAIRGTDNYGYTF
TRBV19	.	TRBJ1-2	TRBD1	16	TGTGCCAGTATTATTACCGCAGGGGGGACTAACTATGGCTACACCTTC	CASIITAGGTNYGYTF
TRBV7-2	.	TRBJ2-1	.	13	TGTGCCAGCAGCGTCCGGAATGCGGGTGAGCAGTTCTTC	CASSVRNAGEQFF
TRBV7-3	.	TRBJ1-1	.	15	TGTGCCAGCAGCCCGCTCGGGAGGGGGAACACTGAAGCTTTCTTT	CASSPLGRGNTEAFF